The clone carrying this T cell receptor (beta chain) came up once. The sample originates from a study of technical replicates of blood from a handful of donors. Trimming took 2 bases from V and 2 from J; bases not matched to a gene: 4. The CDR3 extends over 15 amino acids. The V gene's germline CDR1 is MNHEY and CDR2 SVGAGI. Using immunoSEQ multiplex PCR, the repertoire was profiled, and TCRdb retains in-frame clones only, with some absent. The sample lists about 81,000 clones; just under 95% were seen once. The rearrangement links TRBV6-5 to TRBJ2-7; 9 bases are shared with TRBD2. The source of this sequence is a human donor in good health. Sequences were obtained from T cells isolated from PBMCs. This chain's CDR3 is CASSYHGTSPYEQYF. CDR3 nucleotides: TGTGCCAGCAGTTACCACGGGACTAGCCCCTACGAGCAGTACTTC.